A selection of T cell receptor beta chains follows, all from one sample in a study of T cell responses to AZD1222 COVID-19 vaccine. Clones were sequenced by immunoSEQ multiplex PCR, and TCRdb holds only the in-frame ones, with some missing. The sample carries 110,000 to 150,000 clones, around 90% recorded once. Material: peripheral blood, obtained on day 0 of AZD1222 vaccination. Receptor source: an adult in good health. The CDR3 runs from the conserved cysteine through the conserved F or W. D genes are given only for firm matches. Clone size is shown for a subset of rows, as once, few, many or a class of expanded clone.

TRBV4-1	once	TRBJ2-5	NA	TGCGCCAGCAGCCAAGGGGGGATATCCCAAGAGACCCAGTACTTC	CASSQGGISQETQYF
TRBV5-4	few	TRBJ1-1	NA	TGTGCCAGCAGCTCGCCTTTGAACACTGAAGCTTTCTTT	CASSSPLNTEAFF
TRBV12-3/TRBV12-4	NA	TRBJ1-1	NA	TGTGCCAGCAGTTCTTGGGGAGACACTGAAGCTTTCTTT	CASSSWGDTEAFF
TRBV7-6	NA	TRBJ2-1	NA	TGTGCCAGCAGCCCATTTTTGACAGGCCCTTCCTACAATGAGCAGTTCTTC	CASSPFLTGPSYNEQFF
TRBV10-3	NA	TRBJ1-3	TRBD1	TGTGCCATCAGTGTCTGGACAGGGGAAGCTGGAAACACCATATATTTT	CAISVWTGEAGNTIYF
TRBV19	NA	TRBJ2-3	NA	TGTGCCAGTAGTATAGGCACCGGGACCCAGGCTAGCACAGATACGCAGTATTTT	CASSIGTGTQASTDTQYF
TRBV6-5	NA	TRBJ2-7	NA	TGTGCCAGCAGTCGGGGGTACGAGCAGTACTTC	CASSRGYEQYF
TRBV3-1/TRBV3-2	once	TRBJ2-3	NA	TGTGCCAGCAGCCACTTCCGGGACTTAAACACAGATACGCAGTATTTT	CASSHFRDLNTDTQYF
TRBV19	few	TRBJ1-2	TRBD1	TGTGCCAGTAGTATTGGGGGACAGCGCCACTATGGCTACACCTTC	CASSIGGQRHYGYTF
TRBV15	NA	TRBJ2-7	NA	TGTGCCACCAGCGTAGAGGGACGGCGCTACGAGCAGTACTTC	CATSVEGRRYEQYF
TRBV2	NA	TRBJ2-5	TRBD2	TGTGCCAGCAGCCGACTAGCGGGGGGACAAGAGACCCAGTACTTC	CASSRLAGGQETQYF
TRBV10-3	NA	TRBJ1-5	NA	TGTGCCATCGGGAGGGGGGGGAGCAATCAGCCCCAGCATTTT	CAIGRGGSNQPQHF
TRBV19	NA	TRBJ1-1	TRBD1	TGTGCCAGTAGCCCACTATACAGGGGGTTGAACACTGAAGCTTTCTTT	CASSPLYRGLNTEAFF
TRBV19	NA	TRBJ1-5	NA	TGTGCCAGTAGTATGGTTTGGCATCAGCCCCAGCATTTT	CASSMVWHQPQHF
TRBV24-1	NA	TRBJ2-2	TRBD2	TGTGCCACCAGTGGTCGGGAGGGCCTCTCCGGGGAGCTGTTTTTT	CATSGREGLSGELFF
TRBV9	NA	TRBJ2-7	NA	TGTGCCAGCAGCGTAGCTGTGGCTTCCTACGAGCAGTACTTC	CASSVAVASYEQYF
TRBV29-1	many	TRBJ2-7	TRBD1	TGCAGCGTTAATACAGGGGCCTACGAGCAGTACTTC	CSVNTGAYEQYF
TRBV19	few	TRBJ1-5	TRBD1	TGTGCCAGCAGAACCCAGGGGGTTAGCAATCAGCCCCAGCATTTT	CASRTQGVSNQPQHF
TRBV6-2/TRBV6-3	NA	TRBJ2-1	TRBD2	TGTGCCAGCAGTCCAGGGACTAGCGGGGGGGGGCAGTTCTTC	CASSPGTSGGGQFF
TRBV11-1	NA	TRBJ1-5	NA	TGTGCCAGCAGCTTAGAAACAAACTCGCCCCAGCATTTT	CASSLETNSPQHF
TRBV21-1	NA	TRBJ1-1	NA	TGTGCCAGCGTACAGGACAGCCCAGGTTTCTTT	CASVQDSPGFF
TRBV5-1	NA	TRBJ1-4	NA	TGCGCCAGCAGCTTTGGCCGTTCAACTAATGAAAAACTGTTTTTT	CASSFGRSTNEKLFF
TRBV11-3	NA	TRBJ2-6	NA	TGTGCCAGCAGCCCTGGGGGGCTCGCTGGGGCCAACGTCCTGACTTTC	CASSPGGLAGANVLTF
TRBV27	NA	TRBJ2-1	NA	TGTGCCAGCAGTTTATCGAGTTCGAAGGGGATCAAGTTCTTC	CASSLSSSKGIKFF
TRBV5-4	NA	TRBJ2-7	NA	TGTGCCAGCAGGATGGGAGGGACAGGAACCTACGAGCAGTACTTC	CASRMGGTGTYEQYF
TRBV28	NA	TRBJ2-7	NA	TGTGCCAGCAGCTCCCGGGAGCAGTACTTC	CASSSREQYF
TRBV9	NA	TRBJ2-3	TRBD2	TGTGCCAGCAGGAGCGGGAGGGCTAGCACAGATACGCAGTATTTT	CASRSGRASTDTQYF
TRBV27	NA	TRBJ1-2	NA	TGTGCCAGCAGGGAGAGCGCCCAGTATGGCTACACCTTC	CASRESAQYGYTF
TRBV11-2	NA	TRBJ2-1	NA	TGTGCCAGCAGCTTATCGGAACAGGACTTCTTC	CASSLSEQDFF
TRBV4-3	NA	TRBJ2-1	TRBD2	TGCGCCAGCAGCCAGCAACCACCGGGACTAGTGGGCGATGAGCAGTTCTTC	CASSQQPPGLVGDEQFF
TRBV27	NA	TRBJ2-7	TRBD1	TGTGCCAGCAGTGTACAGGGGTTTTCCTACGAGCAGTACTTC	CASSVQGFSYEQYF
TRBV5-1	NA	TRBJ1-1	NA	TGCGCCAGCAATGAGGGCATCATGAACACTGAAGCTTTCTTT	CASNEGIMNTEAFF
TRBV7-2	many	TRBJ2-1	NA	TGTGCCAGCAGCCCAGTTATGACCCCTGGCAATGAGCAGTTCTTC	CASSPVMTPGNEQFF
TRBV6-1	NA	TRBJ1-3	NA	TGTGCCAGCAGTGAACAGGGGATCGGAAACACCATATATTTT	CASSEQGIGNTIYF
TRBV19	NA	TRBJ1-4	NA	TGTGCCAGTACCCTCACTAATGAAAAACTGTTTTTT	CASTLTNEKLFF
TRBV6-5	NA	TRBJ1-1	NA	TGTGCCAGCAGTGACTCGGGTAGGGTCCACACTGAAGCTTTCTTT	CASSDSGRVHTEAFF
TRBV19	NA	TRBJ1-1	NA	TGTGCCAGTAGTCGGTTTACTGAAGCTTTCTTT	CASSRFTEAFF
TRBV2	NA	TRBJ2-3	NA	TGTGCCAGCAGTGACGGCAGGGAGTATGGGGATACGCAGTATTTT	CASSDGREYGDTQYF
TRBV12-3/TRBV12-4	NA	TRBJ1-2	NA	TGTGCCAGCAGGATAGGGAGCTATGGCTACACCTTC	CASRIGSYGYTF
TRBV28	NA	TRBJ1-1	TRBD1	TGTGCCAGCAGAGGACAGGGGATGGAAGCTTTCTTT	CASRGQGMEAFF
TRBV5-1	NA	TRBJ1-6	NA	TGCGCCAGCAGCTTTCGGACAGATTATAATTCACCCCTCCACTTT	CASSFRTDYNSPLHF
TRBV5-1	NA	TRBJ1-2	NA	TGCGCCAGCAGCTCGGACATTCTCCCTAACTATGGCTACACCTTC	CASSSDILPNYGYTF
TRBV5-1	NA	TRBJ1-6	TRBD1	TGCGCCAGCAGCTTGGATATTCAGGGGGCTGGATCACCCCTCCACTTT	CASSLDIQGAGSPLHF
TRBV2	NA	TRBJ1-2	NA	TGTGCCAGCAGTGAAGGAGGAGGAGGCCAGGGCTATGGCTACACCTTC	CASSEGGGGQGYGYTF
TRBV5-1	NA	TRBJ2-7	NA	TGCGCCAGCAGCTTGCCGGACAGCTACGAGCAGTACTTC	CASSLPDSYEQYF
TRBV18	NA	TRBJ2-1	TRBD2	TGTGCCAGCTCACCACGGCTTATGGGACTAGGTCAACATGAGCAGTTCTTC	CASSPRLMGLGQHEQFF
TRBV18	NA	TRBJ1-2	TRBD1	TGTGCCAGCTCATCGCGACAGGGCGAAAGCTACACCTTC	CASSSRQGESYTF
TRBV9	NA	TRBJ2-5	NA	TGTGCCAGCAGCGTATCCGGAGGGCCAAGTGAGACCCAGTACTTC	CASSVSGGPSETQYF
TRBV5-8	NA	TRBJ1-5	NA	TGTGCCAGCAGGGATTTGGCGGCTTATCAGCCCCAGCATTTT	CASRDLAAYQPQHF
TRBV7-2	NA	TRBJ1-5	NA	TGTGCCAGCTCCCACGACAGGAGTAGTGGCAGCAATCAGCCCCAGCATTTT	CASSHDRSSGSNQPQHF
TRBV4-2	NA	TRBJ2-2	TRBD2	TGTGCCAGCAGCCAAGATGGGGCGGGAGGGCCGTTTACCGGGGAGCTGTTTTTT	CASSQDGAGGPFTGELFF
TRBV9	NA	TRBJ2-6	TRBD2	TGTGCCAGCAGCGTAGACGCGGGAGGTTCCACTGGGGCCAACGTCCTGACTTTC	CASSVDAGGSTGANVLTF
TRBV5-4	NA	TRBJ1-2	NA	TGTGCCAGCAGCTCGATGACAGGCATTGAGGGCTACACCTTC	CASSSMTGIEGYTF
TRBV20-1	NA	TRBJ2-7	NA	TGCAGTGCTAGAGCGACGGATGAGCAGTACTTC	CSARATDEQYF
TRBV12-3/TRBV12-4	NA	TRBJ2-7	NA	TGTGCCAGCAGTTTGGGGAACTCCTACGAGCAGTACTTC	CASSLGNSYEQYF
TRBV20-1	NA	TRBJ1-2	NA	TGCAGTGCTAGAGACGGGGATGGCTACACCTTC	CSARDGDGYTF
TRBV19	once	TRBJ1-5	NA	TGTGCCAGTAGTATCGGGCAGAGCAATCAGCCCCAGCATTTT	CASSIGQSNQPQHF
TRBV19	NA	TRBJ2-1	NA	TGTGCCAGTAGTATGGGAAGGGAAAATGAGCAGTTCTTC	CASSMGRENEQFF